This T cell receptor beta chain was profiled in a study of blood T cell repertoires in COVID-19. In the study overall: Some COVID-19 samples were acute and others convalescent; all came from the United States, Italy and Spain. T cells, B-cell-depleted T cells, or PBMCs supplied cDNA or gDNA.

V was trimmed by 1 base and J by 4 bases, leaving 10 bases between them. This CDR3 spans 13 amino acids. Germline loops: CDR1 GTSNPN, CDR2 SVGIG (reference sequence). The authors' processing: From reference gene primer amplification, estimates of nucleated cell counts were derived. TCRdb's table, derived via immunoSEQ multiplex PCR, lists solely in-frame clones and lacks some. V and J calls and clone size are as listed in that table; D and trimming were resolved from the DNA. Counted here are roughly 230,000 clones, 65% to 90% occurring once; the ten biggest clones make up 6% to 9.5%. The sample comprised peripheral blood. This clonotype originated in a woman aged 45-65 years with acute or convalescent COVID-19. V is TRBV30 and J is TRBJ2-5; D remains ambiguous. CDR3 DNA: TGTGCCTGGAGTGCCACACCCAGAGAGACCCAGTACTTC. This codes for CAWSATPRETQYF.